This T cell receptor beta chain was sequenced in a study of T cell clones after liver transplantation. Overall study: Liver transplant recipients had immunosuppression withdrawal attempted within 2 years. Study observations and caveats: Conclusions were preliminary, with small, heterogeneous patient groups. Graft donor-reactive T cells may have migrated into the graft rather than being deleted.

Assay: immunoSEQ multiplex PCR; the TCRdb copy retains only in-frame clones and omits some. This sample has tens of thousands of clones; about four fifths occur once, and the top ten carry approximately 0.73%. This clone is deemed medium-sized. No antigen is known for it. This CDR3 contains 12 residues. CDR1 LGHNA and CDR2 YSLEER come from the germline V gene. Deletions cut 0 bases from V and 8 bases from J, with 4 bases between. This specimen was CD4+ T cells from blood, taken 12 months after liver transplant. The chain links TRBV4-3 to TRBJ1-4; D ambiguous. This TCR derives from a human patient who received a liver transplant. Some T cells may trace back to the graft donor. The CDR3 is CASSQESEKLFF. DNA of the CDR3: TGCGCCAGCAGCCAAGAGAGCGAAAAACTGTTTTTT.